Reported below is one TCR beta chain. Its antigen is not known. This record belongs to a study of a mutant IDH1 vaccine in newly diagnosed glioma. Data came from immunoSEQ multiplex PCR; TCRdb stores just in-frame clones and leaves some out. Of 110,000 or so clones listed, 85% to 90% are singletons. Trimming pared 6 bases from V and 7 bases from J, leaving 15 bases between. CDR1 and CDR2 from the germline V gene are SQVTM and ANQGSEA. This CDR3 spans 13 amino acids. Time point in this sample: week 11, during vaccination. Doses of 300 ug of mutant IDH1 20-mer peptide were given with topical imiquimod. Here the sequenced sample was PBMCs, taken from a glioma patient whose treatment included an IDH1 peptide vaccine. This TCR derives from a woman in her 50s with glioma. The genes are TRBV29-1 and TRBJ1-4, with a possible D match to TRBD1 (6 bases). CDR3 DNA: TGCAGCGTCGGGTTAGGGGGGTTTGAAAAACTGTTTTTT. Translating it yields CSVGLGGFEKLFF.